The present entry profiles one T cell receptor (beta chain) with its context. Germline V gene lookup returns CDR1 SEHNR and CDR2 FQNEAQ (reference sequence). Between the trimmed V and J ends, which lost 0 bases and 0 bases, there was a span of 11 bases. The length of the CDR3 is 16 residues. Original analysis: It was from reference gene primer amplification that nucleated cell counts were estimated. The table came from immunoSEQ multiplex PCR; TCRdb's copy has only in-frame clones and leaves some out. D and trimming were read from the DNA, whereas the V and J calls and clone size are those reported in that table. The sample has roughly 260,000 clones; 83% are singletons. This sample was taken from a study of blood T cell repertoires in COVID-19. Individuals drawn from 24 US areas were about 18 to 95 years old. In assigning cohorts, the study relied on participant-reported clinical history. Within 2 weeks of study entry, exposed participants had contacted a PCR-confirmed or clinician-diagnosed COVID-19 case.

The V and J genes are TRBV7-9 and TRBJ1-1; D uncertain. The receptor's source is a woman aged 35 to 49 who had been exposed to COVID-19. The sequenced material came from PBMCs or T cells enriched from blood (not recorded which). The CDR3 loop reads CASSLAYGSMNTEAFF. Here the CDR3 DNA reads TGTGCCAGCAGCTTAGCGTACGGGAGTATGAACACTGAAGCTTTCTTT.